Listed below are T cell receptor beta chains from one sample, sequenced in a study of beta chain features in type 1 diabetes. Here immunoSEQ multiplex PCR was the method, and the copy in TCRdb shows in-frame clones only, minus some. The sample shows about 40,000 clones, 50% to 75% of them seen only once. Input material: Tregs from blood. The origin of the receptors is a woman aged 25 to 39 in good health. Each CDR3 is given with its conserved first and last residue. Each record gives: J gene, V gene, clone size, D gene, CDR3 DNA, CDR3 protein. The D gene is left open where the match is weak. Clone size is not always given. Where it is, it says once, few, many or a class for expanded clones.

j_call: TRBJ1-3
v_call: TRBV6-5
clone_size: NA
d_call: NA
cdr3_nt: TGTGCCAGCAGTTACACCAGGAAATCTGGAAACACCATATATTTT
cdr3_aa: CASSYTRKSGNTIYF

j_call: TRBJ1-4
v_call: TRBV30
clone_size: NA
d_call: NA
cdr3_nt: TGTGCCTGGAGTGTAGTCGGGGGGGGCGAAAAACTGTTTTTT
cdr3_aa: CAWSVVGGGEKLFF

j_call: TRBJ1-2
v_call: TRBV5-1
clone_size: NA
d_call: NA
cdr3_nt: TGCGCCAGCAGCCAAGGACGGACAGTCGCCTATGGCTACACCTTC
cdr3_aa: CASSQGRTVAYGYTF

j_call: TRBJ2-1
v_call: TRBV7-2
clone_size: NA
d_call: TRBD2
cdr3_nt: TGTGCCAGCAGCTTAGAAGGACTAGCGGGGGGGAGGGCTTACAATGAGCAGTTCTTC
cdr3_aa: CASSLEGLAGGRAYNEQFF

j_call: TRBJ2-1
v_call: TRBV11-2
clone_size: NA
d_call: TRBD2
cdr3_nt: TGTGCCAGCTCGGTAGCGGGAAACAATGAGCAGTTCTTC
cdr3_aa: CASSVAGNNEQFF

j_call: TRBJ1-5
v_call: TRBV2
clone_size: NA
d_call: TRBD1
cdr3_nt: TGTGCCAGCAGTGACTGGACAGGGGTGGTCAATCAGCCCCAGCATTTT
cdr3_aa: CASSDWTGVVNQPQHF

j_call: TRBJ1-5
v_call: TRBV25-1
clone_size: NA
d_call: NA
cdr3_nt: TGTGCCAGCAGTGAAGGGAGGGCCCAGCATTTT
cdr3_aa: CASSEGRAQHF

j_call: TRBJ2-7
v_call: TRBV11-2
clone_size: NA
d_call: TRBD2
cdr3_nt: TGTGCCAGCAGCTTCCAAGGGGCGGGAGGGCCGCGCGAGCAGTACTTC
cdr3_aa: CASSFQGAGGPREQYF

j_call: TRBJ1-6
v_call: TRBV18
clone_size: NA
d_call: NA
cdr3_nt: TGTGCCAGCTCACCATTCGCGGATTATAATTCACCCCTCCACTTT
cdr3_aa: CASSPFADYNSPLHF

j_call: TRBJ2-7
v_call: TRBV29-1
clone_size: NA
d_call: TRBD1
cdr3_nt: TGCAGCGTTGTAAGGGACAGGGGGCGCTACGAGCAGTACTTC
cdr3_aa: CSVVRDRGRYEQYF

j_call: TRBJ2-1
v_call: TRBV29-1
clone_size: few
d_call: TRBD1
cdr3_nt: TGCAGCGTCGCAATATTGGACAGGGGTTACAATGAGCAGTTCTTC
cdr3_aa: CSVAILDRGYNEQFF

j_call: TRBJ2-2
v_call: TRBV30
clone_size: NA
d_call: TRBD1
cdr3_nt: TGTGCCTGGACAGGGGGATGGGTCACCGGGGAGCTGTTTTTT
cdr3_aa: CAWTGGWVTGELFF

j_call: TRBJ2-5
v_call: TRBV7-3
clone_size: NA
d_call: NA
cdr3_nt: TGTGCCAGCAGCCGACTAGGCCGACCGGGGGAGACCCAGTACTTC
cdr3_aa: CASSRLGRPGETQYF

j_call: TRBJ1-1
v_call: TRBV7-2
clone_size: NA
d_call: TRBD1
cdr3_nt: TGTGCCAGCAGCTACCGACAGGGGGCGACCGGTGAAGCTTTCTTT
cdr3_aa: CASSYRQGATGEAFF

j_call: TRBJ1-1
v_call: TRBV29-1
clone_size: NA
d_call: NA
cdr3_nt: TGCAGCGTACTACATGAGAACACTGAAGCTTTCTTT
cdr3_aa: CSVLHENTEAFF

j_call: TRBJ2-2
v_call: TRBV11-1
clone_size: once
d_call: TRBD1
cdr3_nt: TGTGCCAGCAAAAAACCGGGACAGGGAAACCCCGGGGAGCTGTTTTTT
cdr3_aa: CASKKPGQGNPGELFF

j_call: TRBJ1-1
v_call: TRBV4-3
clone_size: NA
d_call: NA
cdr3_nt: TGCGCCAGCAGCCAAGAACAAACCTGGGGGCCAACTTATAACACTGAAGCTTTCTTT
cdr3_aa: CASSQEQTWGPTYNTEAFF

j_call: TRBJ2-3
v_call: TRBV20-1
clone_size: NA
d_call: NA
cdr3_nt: TGCAGTGCTCAGACGGGAGATACGCAGTATTTT
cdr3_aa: CSAQTGDTQYF

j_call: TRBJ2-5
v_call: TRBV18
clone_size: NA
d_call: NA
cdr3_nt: TGTGCCAGCTCACCACCCAGCGGTGAAGAGACCCAGTACTTC
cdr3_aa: CASSPPSGEETQYF

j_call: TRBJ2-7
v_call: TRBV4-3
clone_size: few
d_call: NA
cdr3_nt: TGCGCCAGCAGCCAAGATTGGACAAGCTACGAGCAGTACTTC
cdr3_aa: CASSQDWTSYEQYF

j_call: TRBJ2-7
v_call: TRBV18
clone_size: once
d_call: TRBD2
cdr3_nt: TGTGCCAGCTCGCGATCTAGCGGGAGCTACGAGCAGTACTTC
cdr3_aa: CASSRSSGSYEQYF

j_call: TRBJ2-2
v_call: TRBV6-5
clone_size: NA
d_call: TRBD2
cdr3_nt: TGTGCCAGCAGTTCGAGCGGGAGGGGCGGCACCGGGGAGCTGTTTTTT
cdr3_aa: CASSSSGRGGTGELFF

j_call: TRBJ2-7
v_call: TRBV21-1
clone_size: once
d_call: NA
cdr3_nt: TGTGCCAGCAGCAAATCCGAGTACCGGGACAGGGGGCGCGAGCAGTACTTC
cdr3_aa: CASSKSEYRDRGREQYF

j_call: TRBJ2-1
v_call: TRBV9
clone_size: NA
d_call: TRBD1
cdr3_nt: TGTGCCAGCAGCGGAGGGGGCGAGGAGCAGTTCTTC
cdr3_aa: CASSGGGEEQFF

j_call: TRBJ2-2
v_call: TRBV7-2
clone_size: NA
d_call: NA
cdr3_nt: TGTGCCAGCAGACTAGTCACCAGAGGCGGGGAGCTGTTTTTT
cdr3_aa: CASRLVTRGGELFF

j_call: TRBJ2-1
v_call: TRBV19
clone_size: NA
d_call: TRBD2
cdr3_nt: TGTGCCAGTAGTCCTCTAGCGGGAGGGCTGAATGAGCAGTTCTTC
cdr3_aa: CASSPLAGGLNEQFF